The rows below give T cell receptor beta chains drawn from one sample of a study of T cell clones after liver transplantation. Data came from immunoSEQ multiplex PCR; TCRdb stores just in-frame clones and leaves some out. The table lists tens of thousands of clones, 65% to 85% of them singletons. The sequencing used CD4+ T cells from blood, collected 45 to 46 months after liver transplant. These receptors were taken from a human patient who received a liver transplant. Part of the T cells may come from the graft donor. The CDR3 runs from the conserved cysteine through the conserved F or W. Each record gives: J gene, V gene, D gene, clone size, CDR3 DNA, CDR3 protein. The D gene is left open where the match is weak. A row's size may be missing; if present it is once, few, many or a size class.

>TRBJ2-5|TRBV14|TRBD2|few
TGTGCCAGCAGCCGGGGGGGCAGGGGACTAGCGGGAGGAAGAGAGACCCAGTACTTC
CASSRGGRGLAGGRETQYF
>TRBJ2-7|TRBV28|NA|few
TGTGCCAGCAGTTTGGATTCCTACGAGCAGTACTTC
CASSLDSYEQYF
>TRBJ2-7|TRBV6-6|NA|NA
TGTGCCAGCAGTCGAGTGTATGGGGAGCAGTACTTC
CASSRVYGEQYF
>TRBJ2-7|TRBV6-5|TRBD2|NA
TGTGCCAGCAGTTACAGGGGAGGGGAGCAGTACTTC
CASSYRGGEQYF
>TRBJ2-7|TRBV5-1|NA|NA
TGCGCCAGCAGCTTGGGCAGGCAAACCTACGAGCAGTACTTC
CASSLGRQTYEQYF
>TRBJ2-7|TRBV5-1|NA|NA
TGCGCCAGCAGCCCAGACTTCTACGAGCAGTACTTC
CASSPDFYEQYF
>TRBJ1-2|TRBV30|NA|NA
TGTGCCTGGAGTGTGGGTTCAGCTAGGGGCTACACCTTC
CAWSVGSARGYTF
>TRBJ1-4|TRBV28|NA|once
TGTGCCAGCAGTCGGGTGAATGAAAAACTGTTTTTT
CASSRVNEKLFF
>TRBJ2-3|TRBV4-3|NA|NA
TGCGCCAGCAGCCAATGGGGGACCCGAGGAGGGGTAGATACGCAGTATTTT
CASSQWGTRGGVDTQYF
>TRBJ2-2|TRBV6-5|TRBD2|NA
TGTGCCAGCGCGCGGGAGAGGATCGGGGAGCTGTTTTTT
CASARERIGELFF
>TRBJ1-1|TRBV13|NA|NA
TGTGCCAGCAGCTGGGACCGATCCACTGAAGCTTTCTTT
CASSWDRSTEAFF
>TRBJ2-5|TRBV30|NA|NA
TGTGCCTGGAGTGTTCCCGCGGGCGGAGAGACCCAGTACTTC
CAWSVPAGGETQYF
>TRBJ2-7|TRBV2|NA|NA
TGTGCCAGCAGTGGACAGGCAGTCTCCTACGAGCAGTACTTC
CASSGQAVSYEQYF
>TRBJ1-2|TRBV5-8|TRBD1|once
TGTGCCAGCAGCCGGGACAGGGAGGGTGGCTACACCTTC
CASSRDREGGYTF
>TRBJ2-7|TRBV7-8|TRBD2|NA
TGTGCCAGCAGCTTACTGACTAGCGTCTACGAGCAGTACTTC
CASSLLTSVYEQYF
>TRBJ1-1|TRBV27|NA|few
TGTGCCAGCAGACTTAACAGGGAGTCGAACACTGAAGCTTTCTTT
CASRLNRESNTEAFF
>TRBJ1-6|TRBV6-4|TRBD1|NA
TGTGCCAGCAGTGAACAGGGGGGTTCACCCCTCCACTTT
CASSEQGGSPLHF
>TRBJ2-2|TRBV6-5|TRBD2|NA
TGTGCCAGCAACGGGAGGGCGGGAAGCGGGGAGCTGTTTTTT
CASNGRAGSGELFF
>TRBJ1-5|TRBV27|NA|NA
TGTGCCAGCAGAGATATGGGAAGAAATCAGCCCCAGCATTTT
CASRDMGRNQPQHF
>TRBJ1-4|TRBV4-3|NA|NA
TGCGCCAGCAGCCAAGAATACGGGGCAGGAATAAATGAAAAACTGTTTTTT
CASSQEYGAGINEKLFF
>TRBJ2-2|TRBV10-1|NA|few
TGCGCCAGCAGTCCTACCCTAGCGGGGGAGCTGTTTTTT
CASSPTLAGELFF
>TRBJ2-7|TRBV18|NA|NA
TGTGCCAGCTCACCAGTTACGGGTCACGAGCAGTACTTC
CASSPVTGHEQYF